This T cell receptor beta chain was recovered during a study of T cells in localized non-small cell lung cancer. General study points: Without multi-region sequencing, intratumor heterogeneity could not be excluded.

Germline V gene lookup returns CDR1 SGHDN and CDR2 FVKESK. This CDR3 is built from 11 residues. Between the trimmed V and J ends, which lost 4 bases and 5 bases, there was a span of 5 bases. TCRdb keeps only in-frame clones here, not all; method: immunoSEQ multiplex PCR. The profile shows 11,000 or so clones, around 85% of them singletons. Concerning this clone itself: Its antigen is as yet unknown.

The sample consisted of peripheral blood, taken before any cancer treatment. The sequence was collected from an older male donor with stage I lung adenocarcinoma. The chain carries TRBV14 and TRBJ1-2; unclear D gene. The chain's CDR3 is CASSPGYGYTF. In nucleotides, the CDR3 is TGTGCCAGCAGCCCCGGTTATGGCTACACCTTC.